This TCR beta chain appears in the sequencing data of a study of blood T cells in healthy people across ages (dated by TCRdb to between 2014 and 2016). Study-level background: In model experiments, template switching captured roughly one uniquely barcoded TCR beta cDNA molecule for every two T cells. Using the same blood draw, the study looked at two additional independent replicas of 1 million unique cDNA reads for two donors, one aged 18 to 30 and the other aged 80 or older. The study measured age-related changes in TCR beta repertoire diversity using deep sequencing normalized with unique cDNA molecular identifiers. Four age groups were formed from the donors: young (average approximately 15 years), middle-aged (roughly 38), aged (under 70) and long-lived (82). Donors of different ages were randomly distributed across sequencing lanes to avoid experimental bias. Beyond this particular receptor, the publication reports: Bulk unsorted PBMC profiling prevented conclusive comparison of naive and antigen-experienced compartments. Estimates of total diversity based on one million sequenced T cells were considered lower bounds and underestimates. Observed TCR beta diversity correlated strongly with the percentage of naive T cells measured by flow cytometry. Observed TCR beta diversity per million T cells fell roughly linearly with age, and a significant reduction was already apparent by age roughly 40. The CMV infection status of donors was not known, potentially confounding age-related changes in expanded clonotypes. Compared with the aged group, the long-lived group had more naive CD4+ T cells, fewer expanded clones and increased TCR diversity, a pattern suggesting age selection.

In regard to this clonotype: Its antigen is unknown. Base qualities are not recorded, but no much larger clone differs from it by a single base.

The CDR3 holds 11 amino acids from the cysteine to the phenylalanine. Only CDR3 DNA is held: 33 bases, read in frame from base 1. The germline V gene provides CDR1 ENHRY and CDR2 SYGVKD. The V end loses 10 bases and the J end loses 4 bases, and a stretch of 9 bases separates them. Systemically healthy Caucasian individuals from Russia, roughly 40 in total and aged about 6 to 95 years, were included as donors. Each donor gave around 9.8 milliliters of peripheral blood, collected into EDTA-treated Vacutainer tubes. PBMCs were isolated by Ficoll-Paque density-gradient centrifugation, with at least 6.5 million obtained per sample. Trizol reagent was used to extract total RNA from the PBMCs, yielding at least 6 micrograms per sample. For every donor, flow cytometry on a PBMC aliquot measured the percentage of naive CD45RAhigh/CD27high T cells. Library preparation used 5' RACE. Sequenced using an Illumina HiSeq 2500. The second PCR ran for about 6 to 12 cycles and used a J-beta primer mix along with a sample-barcoded 5' primer. A template-switch 5' adaptor carrying 12 random nucleotides introduced a unique molecular identifier onto each TCR beta cDNA molecule. At least 3 million CDR3-containing paired-end reads were obtained from each sample. The Mint cDNA synthesis kit, primed by a TRBC-specific oligonucleotide, was used to synthesize first-strand cDNA from all RNA. Following uracil-DNA glycosylase treatment, all cDNA underwent a first 18-cycle PCR with the universal primers M1SS and BC2_uni_R. The paper's processing steps were these. Each sample was normalized by randomly selecting 1 million high-quality reads, each carrying a distinct molecular identifier. Instead of being binned into consensus sequences, reads with shared molecular identifiers were discarded. CDR3 identification, clonotype clustering and error correction used MiTCR with a Q25 quality threshold and the strictest error-elimination algorithm. A nonparametric unseen species model with Euler transformation was used to estimate a lower bound on total TCR beta diversity. TCRdb cleaned the public reads at Q25 with fastp, built clones with MiXCR and kept in-frame beta chains. One record per CDR3 amino acid sequence lists the most common genes and DNA. V and J calls and clone size were set by TCRdb, not the authors. Recorded for this sample are about 1.4 million distinct CDR3 sequences; roughly 59% of them occurred a single time. The ten largest account for over 6.5% of the sample.

The source of this sequence is a man in his late teens or twenties in good health. Sequences were obtained from blood. Here the chain combines TRBV10-3 and TRBJ2-3; tentative D gene TRBD1, with 6 bases matching. Here is the DNA: TGTGCCACAGGGGCCCCAGATACGCAGTATTTT. It translates to CATGAPDTQYF.